This TCR beta chain originates from a study of blood T cell repertoires in COVID-19. On the study more broadly: Whether acute or convalescent, the COVID-19 samples came from the United States, Italy and Spain.

This table comes from immunoSEQ multiplex PCR, and its TCRdb copy is limited to in-frame clones, with some not included. The data show 310,000 or so clones, with 88% seen just once and 3% to 4% held by the top ten. V was shortened by 3 bases and J by 6 bases, with 12 bases between the two germline ends. The germline gives CDR1 ENHRY, CDR2 SYGVKD. The CDR3 extends over 14 amino acids. This sequence originates from a woman aged 45-60 years with active or convalescent COVID-19. The source material was peripheral blood. The chain uses TRBV10-3 and TRBJ1-5, with D possibly matching TRBD1 (5 bases). The CDR3 nucleotides are TGTGCCATCAGTGAAAGGGGCCTGGGTCAGCCCCAGCATTTT. Translated, it gives CAISERGLGQPQHF.